Presented here are 32 T cell receptor beta chains from one specimen sequenced in a study of blood T cell repertoires in COVID-19. Sequenced by immunoSEQ multiplex PCR; TCRdb stores in-frame clones only, minus some. The sample includes roughly 120,000 clones, approximately 86% of them seen just once. The sequencing sample was made of peripheral blood. The source is a human donor in a cohort sampled during active COVID-19.

The chain has TRBV4-1 and TRBJ1-4; perhaps TRBD1 as D (5 bases). The V end lost 0 bases, the J end lost 9 bases, and 11 bases lay between the germline ends. The CDR3 spans 14 residues. Germline lookup yields CDR1 MGHRA and CDR2 YSYEKL. In nucleotides, the CDR3 is TGCGCCAGCAGCCAAGATTCCAGGACAAAAAAACTGTTTTTT. This gives the protein CASSQDSRTKKLFF.

In this sample, this clone turned up a few times. This chain uses TRBV6-6 with TRBJ2-3; the D gene is possibly TRBD1 (6 bases). The CDR3 loop spans 14 amino acids. The germline V gene has CDR1 MNHNY and CDR2 SVGAGI (reference sequence). Trimming removed 0 bases from V and 6 bases from J, with 10 bases in between. The CDR3 coding sequence is TGTGCCAGCAGTTACTCGAACAGGGATGATACGCAGTATTTT. Translated, it gives CASSYSNRDDTQYF.

The chain couples TRBV14 to TRBJ2-5; TRBD2 matches 12 bases. Germline V gene sequence: CDR1 SGHDN, CDR2 FVKESK. V trimming: 3 bases; J trimming: 0 bases; junction bases outside the gene matches: 2. The CDR3 loop spans 16 amino acids. CDR3 in amino acids: CASSHRTSGNQETQYF. As DNA, the CDR3 is TGTGCCAGCAGCCACCGGACTAGCGGGAACCAAGAGACCCAGTACTTC.

The chain links TRBV5-8 to TRBJ2-2, with 8 bases matching TRBD1. V trimming: 4 bases; J trimming: 6 bases; junction bases outside the gene matches: 2. The germline gives CDR1 SGHTS, CDR2 YDEGEE. This CDR3 comprises 13 residues. Here the CDR3 reads CASSRTGSGELFF. CDR3 DNA sequence: TGTGCCAGCAGCCGGACAGGGTCCGGGGAGCTGTTTTTT.

Here the CDR3 DNA reads TGTGCCAGCAGCCAAGTTAGAAGTGGCTACACCTTC. As protein: CASSQVRSGYTF. This chain connects TRBV3-1 (or the pseudogene TRBV3-2) to TRBJ1-2; no firm D call. Germline CDR1 reads LGHDT; CDR2 reads YNNKEL (reference sequence). The CDR3 is 12 residues long. Trimming took 1 base from V and 7 from J, leaving 7 bases between them.

V and J are TRBV5-1 and TRBJ2-3, with TRBD1 identical over 8 bases. Germline V CDR1 and CDR2: SGHRS, YFSETQ. CDR3 length: 15 amino acids. The J segment lost 4 bases and the V segment lost 3 bases, leaving 7 bases of the junction unmatched. The CDR3 nucleotides read TGCGCCAGCAGCTCGACAGGGGCAGATCCAGATACGCAGTATTTT. This translates into CASSSTGADPDTQYF.

The chain recombines TRBV5-6 with TRBJ2-1, with D tentatively TRBD2 (6 bases). V dropped 7 bases and J dropped 7 bases, with 18 bases sitting between them. CDR1 SGHDT and CDR2 YYEEEE come from the germline V gene. This CDR3 spans 14 amino acids. The DNA for the CDR3 is TGTGCCAGCCGGAGGGTAGGGCGGAGTAATGAGCAGTTCTTC. It is translated as CASRRVGRSNEQFF.

V usage is TRBV15 and J usage is TRBJ2-7; 7 bases are a match to TRBD2. V lost 1 base, J lost 2 bases, and 5 bases stayed unmatched. Germline V gene data show CDR1 as LNHNV and CDR2 as YYDKDF (reference sequence). CDR3 length: 15 residues. CDR3 loop: CATSRGGGTTYEQYF. The CDR3 DNA is TGTGCCACCAGCAGAGGGGGGGGAACTACCTACGAGCAGTACTTC.

The chain uses TRBV14 and TRBJ1-1, with D maybe TRBD1 (5 bases). The germline V gene encodes CDR1 SGHDN and CDR2 FVKESK. Trimming removed 4 bases from V and 3 bases from J, with 12 bases in between. CDR3 length equals 14 residues. CDR3 coding DNA: TGTGCCAGCAGCCCCCAGGGTGGGTACACTGAAGCTTTCTTT. This translates into CASSPQGGYTEAFF. The full variable domain, its missing parts supplied by reference TRBV14 and TRBJ1-1, is EAGVTQFPSHSVIEKGQTVTLRCDPISGHDNLYWYRRVMGKEIKFLLHFVKESKQDESGMPNNRFLAERTGGTYSTLKVQPAELEDSGVYFCASSPQGGYTEAFFGQGTRLTVV.

This CDR3 reads CASSRTGTPSEPQHF. The DNA for the CDR3 is TGCGCCAGCAGCCGTACCGGGACACCGTCTGAGCCCCAGCATTTT. The V and J genes are TRBV4-1 and TRBJ1-5; D is perhaps TRBD1 (6 bases). This CDR3 spans 15 amino acids. V was trimmed by 4 bases and J by 8 bases, leaving 18 bases between them. CDR1 is MGHRA, CDR2 YSYEKL, per germline.

V usage is TRBV11-2 and J usage is TRBJ1-1; a weak D match, TRBD1 (6 bases). V lost 1 base and J 1 base, leaving 10 bases between the germline ends. Germline V CDR1 and CDR2: SGHAT, FQNNGV. The CDR3 spans 15 residues. This CDR3 reads CASSLVGQTNTEAFF. CDR3 DNA: TGTGCCAGCAGCTTAGTAGGACAGACGAACACTGAAGCTTTCTTT.

V is TRBV19 and J is TRBJ2-6; D is undetermined. CDR3 length: 16 residues. Germline CDR1 and CDR2: LNHDA and SQIVND (reference sequence). V lost 4 bases and J lost 2, with 12 bases in between. The CDR3, as DNA: TGTGCCAGTAGTACCCATGACATCACTGGGGCCAACGTCCTGACTTTC. It is translated as CASSTHDITGANVLTF.

The gene calls are TRBV19 and TRBJ2-3, with TRBD2 matching 12 bases. Germline CDR1 LNHDA, CDR2 SQIVND (reference sequence). V gave up 3 bases and J gave up 2 bases; unmatched junction bases: 3. This CDR3 has 16 amino acids. The CDR3 DNA follows: TGTGCCAGTAGTATCCGGACTAGCGGGACCACAGATACGCAGTATTTT. Its translation is CASSIRTSGTTDTQYF.

The gene calls are TRBV11-2 and TRBJ1-5; 8 bases are shared with TRBD1. Germline V gene data show CDR1 as SGHAT and CDR2 as FQNNGV. The CDR3 length is 18 residues. Unmatched junction bases numbered 10, after V lost 2 bases and J lost 1 base. The chain's CDR3 is CASSLRTGLGLSNQPQHF. CDR3 DNA sequence: TGTGCCAGCAGCTTACGGACAGGGTTGGGATTAAGCAATCAGCCCCAGCATTTT.

This chain joins TRBV6-4 and TRBJ2-3; 7 nucleotides agree with TRBD2. CDR3 length equals 14 residues. Trimming cost V 2 bases and J 4 bases; bases outside gene matches: 3. Germline V lookup: CDR1 MRHNA, CDR2 SNTAGT. CDR3 region: CASSDGEGADTQYF. CDR3 in DNA: TGTGCCAGCAGTGACGGGGAGGGTGCAGATACGCAGTATTTT.

The genes are TRBV9 and TRBJ2-7; TRBD2 matches at 7 bases. CDR3 length: 14 residues. V lost 0 bases to trimming and J lost 3 bases; unmatched junction nucleotides: 3. Germline V gene lookup returns CDR1 SGDLS and CDR2 YYNGEE. CDR3 sequence: CASSVGTSVYEQYF. CDR3 sequence (DNA): TGTGCCAGCAGCGTAGGTACTAGCGTCTACGAGCAGTACTTC. The full variable domain, its missing parts supplied by reference TRBV9 and TRBJ2-7, is DSGVTQTPKHLITATGQRVTLRCSPRSGDLSVYWYQQSLDQGLQFLIQYYNGEERAKGNILERFSAQQFPDLHSELNLSSLELGDSALYFCASSVGTSVYEQYFGPGTRLTVT.

This chain joins TRBV7-9 and TRBJ2-7; 9 bases are a match to TRBD1. V shed 3 bases, J shed 2 bases, and the junction held 5 bases outside the gene matches. The CDR3 consists of 15 residues. Germline assignment: CDR1 SEHNR and CDR2 FQNEAQ (reference sequence). The CDR3: CASSFTGTGTYEQYF. The CDR3 nucleotides read TGTGCCAGCAGCTTCACCGGGACAGGGACCTACGAGCAGTACTTC.

The chain recombines TRBV30 with TRBJ1-2; TRBD1 agrees at 8 bases. V shed 0 bases and J 7 bases; nucleotides not matched to a gene: 7. Per germline, CDR1 GTSNPN and CDR2 SVGIG (reference sequence). The CDR3 has 14 amino acids. This CDR3 is CAWSVLDRVLGYTF. CDR3 DNA: TGTGCCTGGAGTGTACTGGACAGGGTCCTTGGCTACACCTTC.

The J gene is TRBJ2-7, the V gene TRBV5-1, with 7 bases fitting TRBD1. With 0 bases clipped from V and 3 bases from J, the junction kept 9 bases outside the gene matches. The CDR3 has 16 amino acids. Germline V gene data show CDR1 as SGHRS and CDR2 as YFSETQ. The CDR3 loop is CASSLGGGQRRYEQYF. The CDR3 coding sequence is TGCGCCAGCAGCTTGGGAGGGGGACAGAGACGCTACGAGCAGTACTTC.

The rearrangement joins TRBV18 to TRBJ2-1; 7 positions agree with TRBD2. V was clipped by 3 bases and J by 5 bases; unmatched bases: 10. This CDR3 is built from 16 residues. Per the germline V gene, CDR1 is KGHSH and CDR2 is LQKENI. The CDR3 reads CASSPGWIGGDNEQFF. The CDR3 DNA follows: TGTGCCAGCTCACCGGGTTGGATTGGGGGGGACAATGAGCAGTTCTTC.

The chain has TRBV10-1 and TRBJ1-3, with D unresolved. The germline V gene encodes CDR1 WNHNN and CDR2 SYGVQD (reference sequence). V was cut by 3 bases and J by 3 bases, with 9 bases left in between. CDR3 length equals 14 residues. CDR3 region: CASSEGGVGNTIYF. The CDR3 nucleotides read TGCGCCAGCAGTGAAGGAGGAGTTGGAAACACCATATATTTT.

This chain links TRBV19 with TRBJ1-3, with D perhaps matching TRBD1 (6 bases). This CDR3 has 16 amino acids. CDR1 and CDR2 from the germline V gene are LNHDA and SQIVND (reference sequence). With 5 bases removed from V and 5 bases from J, the gap between germline ends came to 19 bases. CDR3 nucleotide sequence: TGTGCCAGTAGTTTCGTCAGGGGAAGCGATAGAAACACCATATATTTT. Translation gives CASSFVRGSDRNTIYF.

The V and J genes are TRBV7-9 and TRBJ2-7, with D perhaps matching TRBD2 (6 bases). Trimming cost V 8 bases and J 5 bases, with 25 bases left between them. The germline CDR1 and CDR2 sequences are SEHNR and FQNEAQ (reference sequence). The CDR3 contains 16 residues. The CDR3 sequence: CASLLLDRASAHEQYF. In DNA, the CDR3 is TGTGCCAGCCTTCTATTGGACCGGGCTAGCGCCCACGAGCAGTACTTC.

The J gene is TRBJ2-3, the V gene TRBV5-4; 8 positions match TRBD2. CDR1 SGHNT and CDR2 YYREEE come from the germline V gene (reference sequence). J was trimmed by 0 bases and V by 5 bases; bases with no gene match: 5. The CDR3 extends over 15 amino acids. Here the CDR3 reads CASRRLARSTDTQYF. CDR3 in DNA: TGTGCCAGCAGGAGACTAGCGAGGAGCACAGATACGCAGTATTTT.

The chain employs TRBV9 and TRBJ1-2, with D maybe TRBD1 (6 bases). The CDR3 extends over 15 amino acids. Per the germline V gene, CDR1 is SGDLS and CDR2 is YYNGEE. V gave up 0 bases and J gave up 1 base, with 10 bases separating them. The chain's CDR3 is CASSVEGGRNYGYTF. CDR3 nucleotides: TGTGCCAGCAGCGTAGAGGGGGGGCGTAACTATGGCTACACCTTC. Full variable domain (remainder filled in from reference TRBV9 and TRBJ1-2): DSGVTQTPKHLITATGQRVTLRCSPRSGDLSVYWYQQSLDQGLQFLIQYYNGEERAKGNILERFSAQQFPDLHSELNLSSLELGDSALYFCASSVEGGRNYGYTFGSGTRLTVV.

As DNA, the CDR3 is TGTGCCAGCAGCCGACAGGGGGCGGGAGATACGCAGTATTTT. Its protein product is CASSRQGAGDTQYF. The rearrangement uses TRBV7-9 and TRBJ2-3, with TRBD1 matching 10 bases. The CDR3 contains 14 residues. Germline assignment: CDR1 SEHNR and CDR2 FQNEAQ (reference sequence). With 5 bases clipped from V and 5 bases from J, the junction kept 4 bases outside the gene matches. Together with reference TRBV7-9 and TRBJ2-3, the CDR3 gives the full variable domain: DTGVSQNPRHKITKRGQNVTFRCDPISEHNRLYWYRQTLGQGPEFLTYFQNEAQLEKSRLLSDRFSAERPKGSFSTLEIQRTEQGDSAMYLCASSRQGAGDTQYFGPGTRLTVL.

This chain uses TRBV24-1 with TRBJ1-5; D possibly corresponds to TRBD1 (6 bases). V lost 7 bases and J lost 0, with 21 bases in between. The CDR3 runs 18 residues. Germline V gene sequence: CDR1 KGHDR, CDR2 SFDVKD. The CDR3 coding sequence is TGTGCCACCAGAGTAAGACAGGAAGAGGATTATAGCAATCAGCCCCAGCATTTT. Protein: CATRVRQEEDYSNQPQHF.

The J gene is TRBJ1-1, the V gene TRBV18; the D is unclear. Deletions cut 3 bases from V and 2 bases from J, with 13 bases between. The CDR3 totals 15 residues. Germline CDR1 KGHSH, CDR2 LQKENI. The CDR3 spells CASSPSLVKNTEAFF. For the CDR3, the DNA is TGTGCCAGCTCACCTTCTCTAGTCAAAAACACTGAAGCTTTCTTT.

V gene TRBV6-1 combines with J gene TRBJ2-3; 9 positions agree with TRBD2. The CDR3 totals 16 residues. The V gene end was trimmed by 0 bases and the J gene end by 6 bases; junction bases not matched to a gene: 7. Germline V lookup: CDR1 MNHNS, CDR2 SASEGT. The CDR3 protein is CASSEAGGGAGDTQYF. The CDR3 DNA sequence: TGTGCCAGCAGTGAAGCCGGCGGGGGGGCCGGGGATACGCAGTATTTT.

The chain has TRBV12-5 and TRBJ2-3; a weak D match, TRBD2 (6 bases). Trimming shortened V by 3 bases and J by 6 bases, and 22 bases separated the two germline ends. CDR1 is LGHNT, CDR2 FRNRAP, per germline. The CDR3 contains 17 residues. The CDR3 nucleotides are TGTGCTAGTGGTTTAAGCCTCTTCGCGGGGCGAGAGGATACGCAGTATTTT. This translates into CASGLSLFAGREDTQYF.

The rearrangement joins TRBV19 to TRBJ1-2, with TRBD1 matching 7 bases. V lost 1 base and J lost 7; bases outside the gene matches: 6. The CDR3 totals 14 residues. Per germline, CDR1 LNHDA and CDR2 SQIVND (reference sequence). The CDR3 spells CASSIGGRGTGYTF. CDR3 DNA: TGTGCCAGTAGTATAGGCGGCAGGGGGACTGGCTACACCTTC.

This chain links TRBV29-1 with TRBJ1-1, with 7 bases matching TRBD1. CDR1 and CDR2 (germline): SQVTM, ANQGSEA. The CDR3 consists of 13 residues. The V gene end was trimmed by 7 bases and the J gene end by 4 bases; junction bases not matched to a gene: 9. CDR3 DNA: TGCAGCGCCACAGGGGTTTGGGGCACTGAAGCTTTCTTT. Amino acid sequence: CSATGVWGTEAFF.